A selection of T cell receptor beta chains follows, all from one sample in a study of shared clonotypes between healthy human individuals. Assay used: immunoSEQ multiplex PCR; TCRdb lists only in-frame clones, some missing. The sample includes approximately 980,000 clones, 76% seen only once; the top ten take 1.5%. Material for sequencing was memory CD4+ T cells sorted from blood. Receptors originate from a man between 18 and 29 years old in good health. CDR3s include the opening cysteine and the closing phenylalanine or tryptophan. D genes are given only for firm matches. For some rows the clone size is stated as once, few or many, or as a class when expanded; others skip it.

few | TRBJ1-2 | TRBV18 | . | CASSPPTSANYGYTF | TGTGCCAGCTCACCACCGACAAGCGCTAACTATGGCTACACCTTC
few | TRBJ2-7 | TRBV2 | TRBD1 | CATEQGAGAYEQYF | TGTGCCACCGAGCAGGGGGCTGGAGCCTACGAGCAGTACTTC
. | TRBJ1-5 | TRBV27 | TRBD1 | CASSFTGGNQPQHF | TGTGCCAGCAGTTTCACAGGGGGCAATCAGCCCCAGCATTTT
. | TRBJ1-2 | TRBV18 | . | CASSRTATYGYTF | TGTGCCAGCTCGCGGACAGCCACCTATGGCTACACCTTC
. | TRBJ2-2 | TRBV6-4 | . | CASSGTFNTGELFF | TGTGCCAGCAGCGGGACATTCAACACCGGGGAGCTGTTTTTT
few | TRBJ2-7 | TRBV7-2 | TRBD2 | CASSLLAGGPGEQYF | TGTGCCAGCAGCTTACTAGCGGGAGGGCCGGGGGAGCAGTACTTC
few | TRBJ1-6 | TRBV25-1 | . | CASSEGGRSPLHF | TGTGCCAGCAGTGAAGGGGGACGTTCACCCCTCCACTTT
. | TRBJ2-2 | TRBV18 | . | CASSLSIGELFF | TGTGCCAGCTCATTGAGTATCGGGGAGCTGTTTTTT
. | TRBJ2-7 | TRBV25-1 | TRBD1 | CASSEYSGTGDEQYF | TGTGCCAGCAGTGAATACTCCGGGACAGGGGACGAGCAGTACTTC
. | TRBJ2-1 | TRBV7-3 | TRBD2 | CASSSTSGRNNEQFF | TGTGCCAGCAGCTCGACTAGCGGGCGGAACAATGAGCAGTTCTTC
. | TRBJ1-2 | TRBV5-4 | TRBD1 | CASSFIDRVPHGYYGYTF | TGTGCCAGCAGCTTTATAGACAGGGTTCCTCACGGTTACTATGGCTACACCTTC
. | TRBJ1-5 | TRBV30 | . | CAWAGGGRQPQHF | TGTGCCTGGGCTGGGGGGGGCCGGCAGCCCCAGCATTTT
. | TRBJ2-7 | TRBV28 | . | CASSFGRGANEQYF | TGTGCCAGCAGCTTTGGGCGAGGGGCCAACGAGCAGTACTTC
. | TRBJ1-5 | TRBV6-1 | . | CASRLSSATHQPQHF | TGTGCCAGCAGGCTAAGCTCAGCGACCCATCAGCCCCAGCATTTT
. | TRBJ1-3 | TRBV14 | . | CASSSRTASGNTIYF | TGTGCCAGCAGCTCTCGGACTGCGTCCGGAAACACCATATATTTT
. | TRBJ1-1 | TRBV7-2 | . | CASSARDGGWTEAFF | TGTGCCAGCAGCGCGCGGGACGGTGGATGGACTGAAGCTTTCTTT
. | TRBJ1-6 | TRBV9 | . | CASSVGGSASPLHF | TGTGCCAGCAGCGTAGGGGGGAGTGCTTCACCCCTCCACTTT
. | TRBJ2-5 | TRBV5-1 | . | CASSLEGAFKTQYF | TGCGCCAGCAGCTTGGAGGGTGCATTCAAGACCCAGTACTTC
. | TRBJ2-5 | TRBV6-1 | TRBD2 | CASSGLAGGAQETQYF | TGTGCCAGCAGTGGACTAGCGGGGGGAGCCCAAGAGACCCAGTACTTC
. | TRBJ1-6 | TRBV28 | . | CASSLAGSGGPLHF | TGTGCCAGCAGTTTAGCAGGGAGCGGAGGACCCCTCCACTTT
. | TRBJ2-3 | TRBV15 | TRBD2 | CATSRDMKREGRDTQYF | TGTGCCACCAGCAGAGATATGAAGCGGGAGGGCCGAGATACGCAGTATTTT
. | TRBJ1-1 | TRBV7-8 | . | CASSSLLRRPGWTEAFF | TGTGCCAGCAGTTCCTTGCTTCGGAGACCTGGGTGGACTGAAGCTTTCTTT
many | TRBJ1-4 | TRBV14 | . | CASSQGLREKLFF | TGTGCCAGCAGCCAAGGTCTGCGGGAAAAACTGTTTTTT
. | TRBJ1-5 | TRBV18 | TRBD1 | CASSPNRGNQPQHF | TGTGCCAGCTCACCGAACAGGGGAAATCAGCCCCAGCATTTT
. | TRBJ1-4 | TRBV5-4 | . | CASSLDTGTNEKLFF | TGTGCCAGCAGCTTGGATACGGGAACTAATGAAAAACTGTTTTTT
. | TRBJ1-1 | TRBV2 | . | CASSRNNWRLENTEAFF | TGTGCCAGCAGTCGGAATAATTGGAGGTTGGAGAACACTGAAGCTTTCTTT
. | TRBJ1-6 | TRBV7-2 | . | CASTQGTYNSPLHF | TGTGCCAGCACCCAGGGGACATATAATTCACCCCTCCACTTT
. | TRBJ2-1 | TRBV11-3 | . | CASSLDSSNEQFF | TGTGCCAGCAGCTTAGATAGCTCCAATGAGCAGTTCTTC
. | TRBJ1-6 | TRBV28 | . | CATLLPRVGYNSPLHF | TGTGCCACCTTACTACCTAGGGTTGGGTATAATTCACCCCTCCACTTT
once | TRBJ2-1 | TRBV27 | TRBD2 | CASSLVSGGHSYNEQFF | TGTGCCAGCAGTTTAGTGAGCGGGGGGCACTCCTACAATGAGCAGTTCTTC
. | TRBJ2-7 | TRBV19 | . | CASSPTRMGEQYF | TGTGCCAGTAGTCCGACTAGGATGGGCGAGCAGTACTTC
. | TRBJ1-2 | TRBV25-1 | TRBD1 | CASSITGGRGYTF | TGTGCCAGCAGTATCACAGGGGGCCGGGGCTACACCTTC
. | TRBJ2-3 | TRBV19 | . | CASSNRERPDTQYF | TGTGCCAGTAGTAACCGGGAGCGACCAGATACGCAGTATTTT
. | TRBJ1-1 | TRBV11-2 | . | CASRTDLVTEAFF | TGTGCCAGCAGAACGGATTTGGTGACTGAAGCTTTCTTT
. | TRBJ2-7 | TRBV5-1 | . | CASSFPEGLSYEQYF | TGCGCCAGCAGCTTTCCCGAGGGCCTCTCCTACGAGCAGTACTTC
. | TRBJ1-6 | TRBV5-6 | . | CASSFVTVVNSPLHF | TGTGCCAGCAGCTTTGTGACCGTGGTGAATTCACCCCTCCACTTT
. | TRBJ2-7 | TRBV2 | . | CASSGGLVKPDEQYF | TGTGCCAGCAGTGGGGGGCTGGTGAAGCCTGACGAGCAGTACTTC
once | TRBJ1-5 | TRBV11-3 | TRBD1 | CASSLKRRGGKQPQHF | TGTGCCAGCAGCTTAAAACGCAGGGGGGGAAAGCAGCCCCAGCATTTT
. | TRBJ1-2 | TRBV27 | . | CASSPRSSRGYTF | TGTGCCAGCAGTCCCCGATCGTCTAGGGGCTACACCTTC
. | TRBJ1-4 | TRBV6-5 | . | CASSYSGQGEKLFF | TGTGCCAGCAGTTACTCAGGCCAAGGGGAAAAACTGTTTTTT
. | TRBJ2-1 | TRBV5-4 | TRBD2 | CASSYRGGSDEQFF | TGTGCCAGCAGCTACCGCGGGGGTAGCGATGAGCAGTTCTTC
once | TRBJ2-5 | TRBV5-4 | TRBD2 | CASSSPTSGRTGRTQYF | TGTGCCAGCAGCTCGCCGACTAGCGGGAGAACGGGGCGGACCCAGTACTTC
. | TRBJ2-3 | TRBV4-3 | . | CASSQGYADASTDTQYF | TGCGCCAGCAGCCAAGGATATGCAGATGCTAGCACAGATACGCAGTATTTT
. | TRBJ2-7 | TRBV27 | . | CASSLKDGYYEQYF | TGTGCCAGCAGTCTAAAGGACGGGTACTACGAGCAGTACTTC
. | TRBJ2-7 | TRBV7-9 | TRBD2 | CASRLLTSGGDYEQYF | TGTGCCAGCAGACTTCTTACTAGCGGGGGGGACTACGAGCAGTACTTC
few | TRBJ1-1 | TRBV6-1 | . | CASRRGETTAEAFF | TGTGCCAGCAGGCGGGGGGAGACAACGGCTGAAGCTTTCTTT
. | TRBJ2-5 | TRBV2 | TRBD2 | CASRVTSGNQETQYF | TGTGCCAGCAGGGTAACTAGCGGTAACCAAGAGACCCAGTACTTC
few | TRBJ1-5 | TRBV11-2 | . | CASSQDLNQPQHF | TGTGCCAGCAGCCAGGACCTAAATCAGCCCCAGCATTTT